This entry lists 32 T cell receptor beta chains sequenced from one sample in a study of cytomegalovirus exposure and HLA in healthy donors. Primers: 60 Vbeta forward and 13 Jbeta reverse. TCRdb's copy holds only in-frame clones and misses some; the assay was immunoSEQ multiplex PCR. The sample gives fewer than 200,000 clones, roughly 76% of which show up once; around 13% is in the top ten. Sequenced material: PBMCs. All receptors come from a woman aged 45-60 years in good health and CMV-seronegative.

The chain uses TRBV11-1 and TRBJ2-1; D remains ambiguous. Germline CDR1 SGHAT, CDR2 FQDESV (reference sequence). The ends were cut back, 1 base at V and 9 bases at J, with 13 bases in the middle. The CDR3 consists of 14 residues. The CDR3 loop reads CASSLEFSSSEQFF. The CDR3 region has the DNA TGTGCCAGCAGCTTAGAGTTCAGTTCCAGTGAGCAGTTCTTC.

Here the CDR3 DNA reads TGTGCCAGCAGCCACACTAGCGGCCGCCCCTACAATGAGCAGTTCTTC. Translation: CASSHTSGRPYNEQFF. The J gene is TRBJ2-1, the V gene TRBV7-9; 8 bases are a match to TRBD2. V was clipped by 5 bases and J by 2 bases; unmatched bases: 8. The CDR3 length is 16 residues. From germline, CDR1 is SEHNR and CDR2 FQNEAQ (reference sequence).

The J gene is TRBJ1-5, the V gene TRBV27, with 9 bases fitting TRBD1. In germline, CDR1 is MNHEY, CDR2 SMNVEV (reference sequence). V dropped 5 bases and J dropped 0; count of bases not matched to a gene: 2. The CDR3 loop spans 15 amino acids. CDR3 sequence reads: CASSRTGDSNQPQHF. In DNA form, the CDR3 reads TGTGCCAGCAGTAGGACAGGGGATAGCAATCAGCCCCAGCATTTT.

The chain combines TRBV2 with TRBJ2-5, with a tentative D call TRBD2 (5 bases). Germline V CDR1 and CDR2: SNHLY, FYNNEI. Trimming removed 10 bases at V and 2 bases at J, with 14 bases between. There are 13 residues in the CDR3. CDR3 residues: CAITLGSQETQYF. The CDR3 DNA reads as TGTGCCATTACCCTGGGGAGTCAAGAGACCCAGTACTTC.

The chain combines TRBV27 with TRBJ2-1; 8 bases are shared with TRBD2. The CDR3 is 15 amino acids. Germline trimming cut 5 bases from V and 0 bases from J; bases unmatched to any gene: 3. CDR1 and CDR2 (germline): MNHEY, SMNVEV (reference sequence). CDR3 sequence (DNA): TGTGCCAGCAGTGTCCTAGCGGGCTCCTACAATGAGCAGTTCTTC. Residues: CASSVLAGSYNEQFF.

V usage is TRBV19 and J usage is TRBJ2-1; TRBD1 might be the D (5 bases). The CDR3 has 13 residues. CDR1 is LNHDA, CDR2 SQIVND, per germline (reference sequence). V was cut by 6 bases and J by 2 bases, with 8 bases left in between. The CDR3 protein is CASSRDPYNEQFF. CDR3 bases: TGTGCCAGTAGCAGGGATCCCTACAATGAGCAGTTCTTC.

CDR3 nucleotide sequence: TGTGCCAGCAGCTTGGATTTCAGGGGTGACACTGAAGCTTTCTTT. It translates to CASSLDFRGDTEAFF. J is TRBJ1-1 and V is TRBV5-4; D possibly corresponds to TRBD1 (6 bases). The V and J ends lost 0 bases and 3 bases respectively, with 12 bases between them. The CDR3 spans 15 residues. CDR1 and CDR2 (germline): SGHNT, YYREEE (reference sequence).

This chain connects TRBV27 to TRBJ2-7, with TRBD2 identical over 8 bases. V was pared by 6 bases and J by 6 bases, with 10 bases of the junction left unmatched. CDR1 and CDR2 (germline): MNHEY, SMNVEV (reference sequence). The length of the CDR3 is 14 residues. This CDR3 is CASSPTHLAGEQYF. The CDR3 DNA is TGTGCCAGCAGCCCCACTCACCTAGCGGGCGAGCAGTACTTC.

This clone was recorded a few times. In DNA form, the CDR3 reads TGTGCCATCAGTGAGTTTTCCGGGACTAGCGTCGCAGATACGCAGTATTTT. Translated: CAISEFSGTSVADTQYF. The chain employs TRBV10-3 and TRBJ2-3; 10 positions match TRBD2. V trimming: 1 base; J trimming: 4 bases; junction bases outside the gene matches: 8. Germline CDR1 and CDR2: ENHRY and SYGVKD. The CDR3 covers 17 residues.

V is TRBV5-1 and J is TRBJ1-4, with 8 bases lining up with TRBD1. The germline V gene encodes CDR1 SGHRS and CDR2 YFSETQ. The CDR3 covers 15 residues. The junction had 4 bases not matched to a gene; V was cut back by 3 bases and J by 3 bases. CDR3 DNA sequence: TGCGCCAGCAGCTCGACAGGGGTCCCTAATGAAAAACTGTTTTTT. It codes for CASSSTGVPNEKLFF.

The gene calls are TRBV6-5 and TRBJ1-1, with 7 bases identical to TRBD1. This CDR3 comprises 15 residues. Trimming cost V 6 bases and J 0 bases; bases outside gene matches: 7. Per germline, CDR1 MNHEY and CDR2 SVGAGI. This CDR3 reads CASRASGQLNTEAFF. The CDR3 nucleotides are TGTGCCAGCAGAGCCTCGGGACAGTTGAACACTGAAGCTTTCTTT.

V gene TRBV11-3 combines with J gene TRBJ2-2, with 7 bases aligning to TRBD1. Germline assignment: CDR1 SGHNT and CDR2 YENEEA. The CDR3 totals 14 residues. Trimming at V came to 3 bases and at J to 3 bases, leaving 1 base not matched to a gene. CDR3 in amino acids: CASSFTGDTGELFF. The CDR3 DNA reads as TGTGCCAGCAGCTTCACAGGGGACACCGGGGAGCTGTTTTTT.

V gene TRBV6-5 combines with J gene TRBJ2-1, with 9 bases aligning to TRBD2. V dropped 0 bases and J dropped 9; count of bases not matched to a gene: 9. CDR3 length: 16 amino acids. Germline V gene lookup returns CDR1 MNHEY and CDR2 SVGAGI. The CDR3 here is CASSYSLAGSVGEQFF. The CDR3 DNA reads TGTGCCAGCAGTTACTCTCTAGCGGGATCGGTGGGTGAGCAGTTCTTC.

This clone was recorded only once. This chain connects TRBV7-7 to TRBJ1-1; D not certain. This CDR3 has 13 residues. Trimming took 1 base from V and 1 from J, leaving 4 bases between them. Germline V gives CDR1 SSHAT, CDR2 FNYEAQ (reference sequence). In nucleotides, the CDR3 is TGTGCCAGCAGCTTAGGACAGAACACTGAAGCTTTCTTT. Encoded protein: CASSLGQNTEAFF.

This clone is a singleton in its sample. The V and J genes are TRBV2 and TRBJ2-7; 7 bases map to TRBD1. In germline, CDR1 is SNHLY, CDR2 FYNNEI. CDR3 size: 17 residues. Losses at the gene ends were 4 bases for V and 6 bases for J; bases not matched to a gene: 18. CDR3 DNA: TGTGCCAGCAGTGGCTTCCGACAGGGCGGAACGGGATGCGAGCAGTACTTC. Its translation: CASSGFRQGGTGCEQYF.

The rearrangement joins TRBV18 to TRBJ2-2, with TRBD1 matching 12 bases. The J segment lost 4 bases and the V segment lost 3 bases, leaving 3 bases of the junction unmatched. CDR1 and CDR2 from the germline V gene are KGHSH and LQKENI. CDR3 length: 16 residues. CDR3 DNA sequence: TGTGCCAGCTCACCGGGACAGGGGGCTCCCACCGGGGAGCTGTTTTTT. The encoded protein is CASSPGQGAPTGELFF.

J is TRBJ2-2 and V is TRBV12-5; a possible D gene is TRBD2 (5 bases). The CDR3 has 15 amino acids. Between the trimmed V and J ends, which lost 7 bases and 2 bases, there was a span of 14 bases. Germline V gene sequence: CDR1 LGHNT, CDR2 FRNRAP. The CDR3 is CASVRSSGNTGELFF. The DNA of the CDR3 is TGTGCTAGTGTCCGGTCCTCGGGAAACACCGGGGAGCTGTTTTTT.

This chain connects TRBV25-1 to TRBJ1-5; tentatively, D is TRBD1 (5 bases). Germline V gene lookup returns CDR1 MGHDK and CDR2 SYGVNS. The CDR3 sequence is 13 residues long. Trimming shortened V by 6 bases and J by 6 bases, and 12 bases separated the two germline ends. The CDR3 protein is CASSRGGSQPQHF. CDR3 nucleotide sequence: TGTGCCAGCAGCCGTGGGGGGAGTCAGCCCCAGCATTTT.

The rearrangement uses TRBV28 and TRBJ1-2; 10 bases align to TRBD1. This CDR3 spans 15 amino acids. Germline values: CDR1 MDHEN, CDR2 SYDVKM. V shed 2 bases, J shed 7 bases, and the junction held 7 bases outside the gene matches. The CDR3 is CASSLPRDRGGGYTF. The CDR3 nucleotides read TGTGCCAGCAGTTTACCGCGGGACAGGGGAGGTGGCTACACCTTC.

This clone was picked up a small number of times. The chain is built from TRBV19 and TRBJ1-1, with TRBD1 matching over 7 bases. The trim removed 7 bases at V and 1 base at J, leaving 6 bases unmatched. Germline CDR1 and CDR2: LNHDA and SQIVND (reference sequence). The CDR3 contains 14 residues. The CDR3: CASKGGTANTEAFF. CDR3 nucleotides: TGTGCCAGTAAAGGGGGGACAGCGAACACTGAAGCTTTCTTT.

This clone came up a few times. This rearrangement joins TRBV5-4 to TRBJ2-7, with D possibly being TRBD1 (5 bases). Germline V gene lookup returns CDR1 SGHNT and CDR2 YYREEE (reference sequence). The CDR3 contains 16 residues. The germline V and J ends were trimmed by 4 bases and 2 bases, with 19 bases remaining between them. The CDR3 protein is CASSASGLVRPYEQYF. CDR3 coding DNA: TGTGCCAGCAGCGCGTCAGGGCTGGTGAGACCCTACGAGCAGTACTTC.

The rearrangement uses TRBV9 and TRBJ1-6, with D possibly TRBD1 on 6 matching bases. Trimming stripped 0 bases from V and 10 bases from J, with 11 bases between. Germline V lookup: CDR1 SGDLS, CDR2 YYNGEE. This CDR3 comprises 14 residues. The CDR3 loop reads CASSVGQGNSPLHF. The CDR3 DNA reads as TGTGCCAGCAGCGTAGGTCAGGGGAACTCACCCCTCCACTTT. Variable domain in full (rest from reference TRBV9 and TRBJ1-6): DSGVTQTPKHLITATGQRVTLRCSPRSGDLSVYWYQQSLDQGLQFLIQYYNGEERAKGNILERFSAQQFPDLHSELNLSSLELGDSALYFCASSVGQGNSPLHFGNGTRLTVT.

The V call is TRBV30, the J call TRBJ2-7; tentatively, D is TRBD1 (5 bases). The CDR3 is 13 residues long. Germline CDR1 and CDR2: GTSNPN and SVGIG (reference sequence). V lost 0 bases to trimming and J lost 5 bases, with 11 bases between them. CDR3 in DNA: TGTGCCTGGAGTGTCAGGACACTGAACGAGCAGTACTTC. It is translated as CAWSVRTLNEQYF.

The chain carries TRBV6-6 and TRBJ2-2, with 8 positions matching TRBD2. Germline V CDR1 and CDR2: MNHNY, SVGAGI (reference sequence). Losses at the gene ends were 5 bases for V and 4 bases for J; bases not matched to a gene: 6. This CDR3 has 15 residues. As DNA, the CDR3 is TGTGCCAGCAGTGGACTAGCTAGCGGCACCGGGGAGCTGTTTTTT. This codes for CASSGLASGTGELFF.

This clone was detected only a few times. The rearrangement uses TRBV7-9 and TRBJ2-5; 13 bases line up with TRBD2. V trimming: 3 bases; J trimming: 14 bases; junction bases outside the gene matches: 6. CDR3 length: 13 amino acids. Germline assignment: CDR1 SEHNR and CDR2 FQNEAQ (reference sequence). The DNA of the CDR3 is TGTGCCAGCAGCTTCATCGGACTAGCGGGGGCCTACTTC. It codes for CASSFIGLAGAYF. Full variable domain (outside the CDR3, taken from reference TRBV7-9 and TRBJ2-5): DTGVSQNPRHKITKRGQNVTFRCDPISEHNRLYWYRQTLGQGPEFLTYFQNEAQLEKSRLLSDRFSAERPKGSFSTLEIQRTEQGDSAMYLCASSFIGLAGAYFGPGTRLLVL.

The chain joins TRBV2 to TRBJ2-2; 9 nucleotides line up with TRBD1. Germline lookup yields CDR1 SNHLY and CDR2 FYNNEI. The CDR3 loop spans 15 amino acids. Trimming at V came to 6 bases and at J to 5 bases, leaving 7 bases not matched to a gene. The CDR3 sequence is CASRAGTGRTGELFF. CDR3 DNA: TGTGCCAGCAGAGCCGGGACAGGGCGGACCGGGGAGCTGTTTTTT.

The V call is TRBV6-4, the J call TRBJ1-5, with a weak D call TRBD1 (6 bases). Germline loops: CDR1 MRHNA, CDR2 SNTAGT. V dropped 6 bases and J dropped 3 bases, with 15 bases sitting between them. The CDR3 consists of 15 residues. In DNA, the CDR3 is TGTGCCAGCAGATTGGGACATCGGAACAATCAGCCCCAGCATTTT. This sequence encodes CASRLGHRNNQPQHF.

This clone was observed a handful of times. The genes are TRBV11-2 and TRBJ1-1, with D possibly matching TRBD1 (5 bases). Per the germline V gene, CDR1 is SGHAT and CDR2 is FQNNGV. Trimming cost V 2 bases and J 2 bases, with 6 bases left between them. The CDR3 extends over 13 amino acids. CDR3 nucleotide sequence: TGTGCCAGCAGCTTAACAGGAAACACTGAAGCTTTCTTT. It is translated as CASSLTGNTEAFF.

The V and J genes are TRBV19 and TRBJ2-5; D unclear. V shed 5 bases and J shed 7 bases, with 11 bases lying between them. In germline, CDR1 is LNHDA, CDR2 SQIVND (reference sequence). This CDR3 is 12 amino acids long. The CDR3, as DNA: TGTGCCAGTAGTCGGAGCCCTGGGACCCAGTACTTC. This encodes CASSRSPGTQYF.

The genes are TRBV2 and TRBJ1-5; 8 bases fit TRBD1. CDR1 is SNHLY, CDR2 FYNNEI, per germline. CDR3 length: 18 residues. J was trimmed by 4 bases and V by 4 bases; bases with no gene match: 15. CDR3 protein: CASSGPPRGQGLNQPQHF. DNA of the CDR3: TGTGCCAGCAGTGGGCCACCGAGAGGACAGGGTCTGAATCAGCCCCAGCATTTT.

V gene TRBV6-1 combines with J gene TRBJ1-1; 9 nucleotides align to TRBD1. Germline CDR1 is MNHNS and CDR2 is SASEGT. The CDR3 runs 14 residues. The junction had 7 bases not matched to a gene; V was cut back by 10 bases and J by 1 base. The CDR3: CATGQGRQNTEAFF. The CDR3 nucleotides read TGTGCCACAGGACAGGGGCGACAGAACACTGAAGCTTTCTTT.

This rearrangement joins TRBV6-5 to TRBJ2-7, with 10 bases aligning to TRBD2. The J segment lost 3 bases and the V segment lost 4 bases, leaving 9 bases of the junction unmatched. CDR3 size: 16 residues. CDR1 is MNHEY and CDR2 is SVGAGI in the germline V gene. The CDR3 region is CASSSYTSGNDYEQYF. The CDR3 nucleotides are TGTGCCAGCAGTTCCTATACTAGCGGGAATGACTACGAGCAGTACTTC.